The 19 T cell receptor beta chains listed next were all sequenced from one sample in a study of T cell changes during pregnancy in multiple sclerosis. Assay: immunoSEQ multiplex PCR; the TCRdb copy retains only in-frame clones and omits some. Among approximately 44,000 clones listed, roughly nine tenths were seen once. The specimen comprised CD4+ T cells from peripheral blood mononuclear cells, sampled before pregnancy. Source of these receptors: a female donor with multiple sclerosis, enrolled in a pregnancy study.

This clone was counted a few times. V is TRBV6-4 and J is TRBJ2-3; 9 nucleotides align to TRBD1. Per germline, CDR1 MRHNA and CDR2 SNTAGT. CDR3 size: 14 residues. V was clipped by 4 bases and J by 5 bases; unmatched bases: 4. CDR3 coding DNA: TGTGCCAGCAGTGCACAGGGGGCGGGAGATACGCAGTATTTT. Translation gives CASSAQGAGDTQYF.

The J gene is TRBJ2-5, the V gene TRBV6-1; D is undetermined. The length of the CDR3 is 11 residues. V lost 4 bases, J lost 5 bases, and 5 bases lay in between. Germline lookup yields CDR1 MNHNS and CDR2 SASEGT. The CDR3 is CASSGAETQYF. The CDR3 region has the DNA TGTGCCAGCAGTGGGGCGGAGACCCAGTACTTC.

Here the CDR3 DNA reads TGTGCCAGCAGCTATCTTGCGGGGGTGAACACTGAAGCTTTCTTT. Its translation is CASSYLAGVNTEAFF. The chain carries TRBV7-2 and TRBJ1-1; perhaps TRBD1 as D (5 bases). The CDR3 is 15 residues long. Germline CDR1 and CDR2: SGHTA and FQGNSA. The V gene lost 4 bases and the J gene lost 0 bases, with 12 bases spanning the gap.

The chain uses TRBV13 and TRBJ1-1, with a possible D match to TRBD1 (5 bases). Germline CDR1 PRHDT, CDR2 FYEKMQ (reference sequence). This CDR3 is 15 amino acids long. With 5 bases removed from V and 0 bases from J, the gap between germline ends came to 13 bases. The CDR3 loop reads CASSGPDSLNTEAFF. The CDR3, as DNA: TGTGCCAGCAGCGGACCAGACAGTCTGAACACTGAAGCTTTCTTT.

This clone was detected only once. The chain recombines TRBV7-2 with TRBJ1-2; 8 bases are shared with TRBD1. V shed 5 bases and J 2 bases; nucleotides not matched to a gene: 7. Germline values: CDR1 SGHTA, CDR2 FQGNSA. This CDR3 contains 15 residues. CDR3 in amino acids: CASSPNRDRNYGYTF. Written as DNA, the CDR3 is TGTGCCAGCAGCCCGAACCGGGACAGGAACTATGGCTACACCTTC.

CDR3: CASSLGNDQPQHF. CDR3 nucleotides: TGTGCCAGCAGCTTAGGTAATGATCAGCCCCAGCATTTT. The chain recombines TRBV7-6 with TRBJ1-5; D uncertain. Germline V lookup: CDR1 SGHVS, CDR2 FNYEAQ. The CDR3 has 13 amino acids. V gave up 1 base and J gave up 5 bases, with 6 bases separating them.

V and J are TRBV30 and TRBJ1-2; 8 bases are a match to TRBD1. This CDR3 has 14 amino acids. The V gene's germline CDR1 is GTSNPN and CDR2 SVGIG (reference sequence). Unmatched junction bases numbered 0, after V lost 0 bases and J lost 0 bases. The CDR3 loop is CAWSVTGANYGYTF. CDR3 coding DNA: TGTGCCTGGAGTGTGACAGGGGCTAACTATGGCTACACCTTC.

The chain links TRBV7-2 to TRBJ2-5; 7 bases fit TRBD1. CDR3 length: 16 amino acids. Germline CDR1 is SGHTA and CDR2 is FQGNSA. Trimming removed 1 base from V and 5 bases from J; junction bases left unmatched: 10. The CDR3 sequence is CASSLDLGQRSETQYF. The CDR3 DNA reads TGTGCCAGCAGCTTAGATTTGGGACAGCGTTCTGAGACCCAGTACTTC. The variable domain in full, with the rest retrieved from reference TRBV7-2 and TRBJ2-5, is GAGVSQSPSNKVTEKGKDVELRCDPISGHTALYWYRQSLGQGLEFLIYFQGNSAPDKSGLPSDRFSAERTGGSVSTLTIQRTQQEDSAVYLCASSLDLGQRSETQYFGPGTRLLVL.

This clone was seen only once. The gene calls are TRBV4-3 and TRBJ2-1; TRBD2 aligns across 10 bases. The CDR3 has 18 residues. Germline trimming cut 0 bases from V and 4 bases from J; bases unmatched to any gene: 9. The germline V gene encodes CDR1 LGHNA and CDR2 YSLEER. CDR3 region: CASSQDRSSGGLYNEQFF. The CDR3 DNA is TGCGCCAGCAGCCAAGATCGGTCTAGCGGGGGACTATACAATGAGCAGTTCTTC.

DNA of the CDR3: TGTGCCAGCAGCTTGGGGGGTGGCTACACCTTC. Protein: CASSLGGGYTF. This rearrangement joins TRBV7-8 to TRBJ1-2; possible D gene TRBD1, 5 bases. In germline, CDR1 is SGHVS, CDR2 FQNEAQ. The ends were cut back, 3 bases at V and 7 bases at J, with 6 bases in the middle. The length of the CDR3 is 11 residues. The variable domain in full, with the rest retrieved from reference TRBV7-8 and TRBJ1-2, is GAGVSQSPRYKVAKRGQDVALRCDPISGHVSLFWYQQALGQGPEFLTYFQNEAQLDKSGLPSDRFFAERPEGSVSTLKIQRTQQEDSAVYLCASSLGGGYTFGSGTRLTVV.

This sequence joins TRBV29-1 and TRBJ1-1, with D possibly matching TRBD1 (6 bases). The CDR3 extends over 14 amino acids. Germline values: CDR1 SQVTM, CDR2 ANQGSEA. V was cut by 4 bases and J by 0 bases, with 12 bases left in between. This chain's CDR3 is CSVVGAGMNTEAFF. The CDR3 region has the DNA TGCAGCGTTGTGGGGGCGGGTATGAACACTGAAGCTTTCTTT.

This clone was observed a single time. This chain uses TRBV6-1 with TRBJ2-2; 8 bases align to TRBD1. Germline values: CDR1 MNHNS, CDR2 SASEGT. The V and J ends lost 4 bases and 5 bases, in that order; junction bases with no gene match: 6. The CDR3 has 15 residues. The CDR3, as DNA: TGTGCCAGCAGTGGGCAGGGGGCGATAACCGGGGAGCTGTTTTTT. Amino acid sequence: CASSGQGAITGELFF.

The chain has TRBV19 and TRBJ1-6; no reliable D call. Germline values: CDR1 LNHDA, CDR2 SQIVND (reference sequence). This CDR3 contains 14 residues. V lost 0 bases to trimming and J lost 10 bases, with 10 bases between them. Here the CDR3 DNA reads TGTGCCAGTAGTATAGATGGAGGGAGCTCACCCCTCCACTTT. Protein product: CASSIDGGSSPLHF.

The chain combines TRBV6-1 with TRBJ2-5, with 10 bases matching TRBD2. V dropped 4 bases and J dropped 7; count of bases not matched to a gene: 6. CDR1 is MNHNS, CDR2 SASEGT, per germline. The CDR3 sequence is 14 residues long. CDR3 in DNA: TGTGCCAGCAGTGCAGCGGGGGGGCAGGTGACCCAGTACTTC. Its protein is CASSAAGGQVTQYF.

The V and J genes are TRBV30 and TRBJ1-2; 7 nucleotides agree with TRBD1. The CDR3 runs 14 residues. Germline V lookup: CDR1 GTSNPN, CDR2 SVGIG (reference sequence). V shed 3 bases, J shed 4 bases, and the junction held 8 bases outside the gene matches. The CDR3 nucleotides read TGTGCCTGGAGGCCTCAAGACAGGGTCTATGGCTACACCTTC. It yields the protein CAWRPQDRVYGYTF. The full variable domain, completed using reference TRBV30 and TRBJ1-2, is SQTIHQWPATLVQPVGSPLSLECTVEGTSNPNLYWYRQAAGRGLQLLFYSVGIGQISSEVPQNLSASRPQDRQFILSSKKLLLSDSGFYLCAWRPQDRVYGYTFGSGTRLTVV.

The V gene is TRBV6-5, the J gene TRBJ1-1; TRBD1 matches 8 bases. This CDR3 is 14 amino acids long. Losses at the gene ends were 6 bases for V and 5 bases for J; bases not matched to a gene: 8. Germline CDR1 and CDR2: MNHEY and SVGAGI. The CDR3 here is CASSTPQGGTEAFF. The CDR3 coding sequence is TGTGCCAGCAGCACCCCACAGGGGGGAACTGAAGCTTTCTTT.

This clone occurred once. The chain carries TRBV7-2 and TRBJ1-3, with unresolved D. The CDR3 covers 15 residues. Germline-derived CDR1 and CDR2 are SGHTA and FQGNSA. V was trimmed by 6 bases and J by 2 bases, leaving 14 bases between them. CDR3 nucleotides: TGTGCCAGCAGGCTAGGAGGAGAGGCTGGAAACACCATATATTTT. This encodes CASRLGGEAGNTIYF.

This chain connects TRBV5-1 to TRBJ2-7, with D maybe TRBD1 (6 bases). CDR1 SGHRS and CDR2 YFSETQ come from the germline V gene. The CDR3 runs 14 residues. Trimming left V 0 bases short and J 2 bases short, with 9 bases between. The CDR3, as DNA: TGCGCCAGCAGCTTGGCCCGACAGGCCTACGAGCAGTACTTC. It translates to CASSLARQAYEQYF.

The genes are TRBV7-7 and TRBJ2-5, with 13 bases that match TRBD2. Germline trimming cut 3 bases from V and 9 bases from J; bases unmatched to any gene: 10. Germline V gives CDR1 SSHAT, CDR2 FNYEAQ (reference sequence). This CDR3 is built from 16 residues. DNA of the CDR3: TGTGCCAGCAGCTTGACCCCGGGACTAGCGGGGAATGCCCAGTACTTC. Protein product: CASSLTPGLAGNAQYF.